The text below deals with one TCR beta chain. The antigen it binds to is not known. Per-base quality was not reported, and no clone a single base away is much larger than it. The data derive from a study of blood T cell repertoires in COVID-19 (dated by TCRdb to about 2020). Broadly, across the study: The collaborator samples originated in the United States, Italy and Spain and spanned the acute and convalescent phases of COVID-19. The material from the prospective study consisted of cDNA or gDNA derived from T cells, B-cell-depleted T cells, or PBMCs. Deeply sampled blood TCRbeta repertoires from subjects exposed to, actively infected with, or recovered from COVID-19 were included in the dataset. A freely available public database, intended as a resource for researchers studying the immune response to SARS-CoV-2, is where the repertoires were released. Samples came from the ongoing ImmuneRACE study (first 160 participants) plus 1,254 subjects from 6 global collaborators. Sample metadata almost always included a de-identified subject ID, COVID-19 status, age in years and sex. Where available, HLA class I and class II types were obtained from metadata supplied by the sample provider rather than from assay-based typing. Broader findings and caveats from the paper: The amount of clinical and demographic metadata varied by source and participant and was provided uncurated.

TCRbeta CDR3 regions were amplified from genomic DNA by means of the immunoSEQ Assay, a bias-controlled multiplex PCR. The original pipeline was this. The number of nucleated cells in each sample was estimated from the amplification of reference gene primers within the assay. To quantify the absolute abundance of each unique TCRbeta CDR3 rearrangement, sequence reads were collapsed and filtered. For each sample, productive Simpson clonality was calculated as the square root of Simpson's diversity index over productive rearrangements. What TCRdb holds here is the immuneACCESS table cut down to in-frame rearrangements. Part of the clones is not present; checked against another copy, under half of the missing clones reflect an unresolved V gene, and the others are unexplained. The V and J calls and clone size come from that table; D and trimming were worked out from the DNA. Within this sample are more than 200,000 clones, with 85% to 90% of them counted one time only. The ten largest account for less than 3.5% of the sample.

V is pruned by 4 bases and J by 7 bases, leaving 11 bases of the junction without a gene match. CDR1 and CDR2, per the germline V gene, are MNHEY and SVGAGI. Including cysteine and phenylalanine, the CDR3 has 16 amino acids. Of the read, only the CDR3 DNA is kept; its 48 bases are in frame from base 1. One collaborating source in Seattle enrolled patients during active infection and followed them longitudinally through the course of disease. The collaborating institutions used their own protocols to collect whole blood in K2EDTA tubes. For TCRbeta analysis, collaborators shipped samples in one of three forms: frozen whole blood, isolated PBMCs, or DNA extracted from either of those sample types.

The chain employs TRBV6-5 and TRBJ2-1, with TRBD2 matching 9 junction bases. Sequencing input: peripheral blood. The TCR originated in a man aged 25 to 40 with COVID-19, enrolled during active disease. The nucleotide sequence reads TGTGCCAGCAGTTTTGGCAATCCGGGACTAGCAAATGAGCAGTTCTTC. Translated, it reads CASSFGNPGLANEQFF.